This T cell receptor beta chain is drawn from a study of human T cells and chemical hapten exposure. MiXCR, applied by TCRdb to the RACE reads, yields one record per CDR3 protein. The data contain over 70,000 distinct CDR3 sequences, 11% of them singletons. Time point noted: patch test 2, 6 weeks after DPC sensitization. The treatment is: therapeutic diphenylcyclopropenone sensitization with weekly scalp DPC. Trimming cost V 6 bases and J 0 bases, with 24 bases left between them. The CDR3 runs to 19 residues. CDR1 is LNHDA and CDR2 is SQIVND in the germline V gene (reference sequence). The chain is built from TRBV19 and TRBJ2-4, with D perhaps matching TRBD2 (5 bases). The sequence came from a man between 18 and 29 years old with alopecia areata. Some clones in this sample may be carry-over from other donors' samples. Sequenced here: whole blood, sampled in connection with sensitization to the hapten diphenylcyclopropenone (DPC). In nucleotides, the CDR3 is TGTGCCAGTAGCCGACTTGTTATTGTGGGAGCGCTAGCCAAAAACATTCAGTACTTC. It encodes CASSRLVIVGALAKNIQYF. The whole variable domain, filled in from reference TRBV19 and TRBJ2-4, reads DGGITQSPKYLFRKEGQNVTLSCEQNLNHDAMYWYRQDPGQGLRLIYYSQIVNDFQKGDIAEGYSVSREKKESFPLTVTSAQKNPTAFYLCASSRLVIVGALAKNIQYFGAGTRLSVL.